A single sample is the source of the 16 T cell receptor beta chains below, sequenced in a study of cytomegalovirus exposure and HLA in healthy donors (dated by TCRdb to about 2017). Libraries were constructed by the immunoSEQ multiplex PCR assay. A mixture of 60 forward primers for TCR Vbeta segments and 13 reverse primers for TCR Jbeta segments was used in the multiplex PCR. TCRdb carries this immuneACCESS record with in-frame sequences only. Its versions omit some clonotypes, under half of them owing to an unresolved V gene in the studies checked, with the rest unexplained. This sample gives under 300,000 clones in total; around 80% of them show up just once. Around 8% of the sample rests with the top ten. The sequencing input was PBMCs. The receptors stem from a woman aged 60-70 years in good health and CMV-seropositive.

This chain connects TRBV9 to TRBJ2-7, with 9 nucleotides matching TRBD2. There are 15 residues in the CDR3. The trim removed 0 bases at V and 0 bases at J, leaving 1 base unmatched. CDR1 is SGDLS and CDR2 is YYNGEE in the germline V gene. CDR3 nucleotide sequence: TGTGCCAGCAGCGTAGAACTAGCGGGCTCCTACGAGCAGTACTTC. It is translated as CASSVELAGSYEQYF.

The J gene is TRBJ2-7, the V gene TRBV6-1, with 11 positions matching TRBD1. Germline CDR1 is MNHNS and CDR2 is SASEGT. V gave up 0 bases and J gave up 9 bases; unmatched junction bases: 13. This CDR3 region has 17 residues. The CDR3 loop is CASSEAGGTGGTRGQYF. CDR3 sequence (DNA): TGTGCCAGCAGTGAAGCGGGCGGGACAGGGGGTACTCGGGGGCAGTACTTC.

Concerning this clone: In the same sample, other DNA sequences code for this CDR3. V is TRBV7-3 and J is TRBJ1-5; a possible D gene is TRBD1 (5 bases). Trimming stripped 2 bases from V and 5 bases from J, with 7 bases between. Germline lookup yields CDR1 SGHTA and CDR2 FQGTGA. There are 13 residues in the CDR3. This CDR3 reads CASSLWGDQPQHF. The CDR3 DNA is TGTGCCAGCAGCTTATGGGGGGATCAGCCCCAGCATTTT.

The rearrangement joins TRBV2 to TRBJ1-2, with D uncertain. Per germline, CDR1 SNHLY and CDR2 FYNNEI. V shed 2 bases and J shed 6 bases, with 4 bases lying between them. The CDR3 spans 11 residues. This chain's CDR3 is CASSESDGYTF. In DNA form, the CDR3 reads TGTGCCAGCAGTGAATCGGATGGCTACACCTTC.

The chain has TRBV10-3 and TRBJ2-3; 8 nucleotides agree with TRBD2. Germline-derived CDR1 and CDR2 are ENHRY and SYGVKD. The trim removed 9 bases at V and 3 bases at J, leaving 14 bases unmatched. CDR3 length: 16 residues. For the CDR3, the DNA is TGTGCCATAAAAAACTTCCCCGGGGGGGGAACAGATACGCAGTATTTT. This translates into CAIKNFPGGGTDTQYF.

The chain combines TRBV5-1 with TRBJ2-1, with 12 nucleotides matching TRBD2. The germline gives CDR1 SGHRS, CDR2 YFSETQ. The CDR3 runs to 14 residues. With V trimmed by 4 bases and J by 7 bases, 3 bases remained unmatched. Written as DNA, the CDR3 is TGCGCCAGCAGCCCGGGGACTAGCGGGAATGAGCAGTTCTTC. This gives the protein CASSPGTSGNEQFF.

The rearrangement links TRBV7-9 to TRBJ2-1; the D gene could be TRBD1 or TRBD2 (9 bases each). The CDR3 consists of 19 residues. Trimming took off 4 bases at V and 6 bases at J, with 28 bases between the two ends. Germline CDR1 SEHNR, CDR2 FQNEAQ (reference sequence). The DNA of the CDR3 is TGTGCCAGCAGCTCAACCTTTGACAGGGGGATAGCGGGAGTCAATGAGCAGTTCTTC. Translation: CASSSTFDRGIAGVNEQFF.

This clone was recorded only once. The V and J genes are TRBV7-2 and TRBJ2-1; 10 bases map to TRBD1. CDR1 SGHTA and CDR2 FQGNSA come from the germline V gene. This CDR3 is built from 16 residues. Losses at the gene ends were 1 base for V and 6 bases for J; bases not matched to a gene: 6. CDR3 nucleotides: TGTGCCAGCAGCTTAGAATGGGGACAGGGGATCAATGAGCAGTTCTTC. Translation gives CASSLEWGQGINEQFF.

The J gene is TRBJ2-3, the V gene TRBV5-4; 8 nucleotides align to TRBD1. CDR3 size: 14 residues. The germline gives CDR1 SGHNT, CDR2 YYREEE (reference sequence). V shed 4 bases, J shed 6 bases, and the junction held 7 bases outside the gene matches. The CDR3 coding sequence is TGTGCCAGCAGCAAGGCAGGGGGCGCGGATACGCAGTATTTT. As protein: CASSKAGGADTQYF. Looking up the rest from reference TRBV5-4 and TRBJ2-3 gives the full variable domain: ETGVTQSPTHLIKTRGQQVTLRCSSQSGHNTVSWYQQALGQGPQFIFQYYREEENGRGNFPPRFSGLQFPNYSSELNVNALELDDSALYLCASSKAGGADTQYFGPGTRLTVL.

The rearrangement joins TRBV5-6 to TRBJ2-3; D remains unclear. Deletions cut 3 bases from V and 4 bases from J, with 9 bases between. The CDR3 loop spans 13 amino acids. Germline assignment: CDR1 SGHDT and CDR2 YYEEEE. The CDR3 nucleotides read TGTGCCAGCAGCTCGGGTTTCTCAGATACGCAGTATTTT. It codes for CASSSGFSDTQYF.

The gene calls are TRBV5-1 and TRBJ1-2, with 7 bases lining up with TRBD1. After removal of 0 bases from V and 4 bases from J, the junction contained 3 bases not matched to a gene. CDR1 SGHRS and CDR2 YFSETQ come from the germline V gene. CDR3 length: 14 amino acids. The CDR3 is CASSLEAGGYGYTF. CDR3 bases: TGCGCCAGCAGCTTGGAGGCAGGGGGCTATGGCTACACCTTC.

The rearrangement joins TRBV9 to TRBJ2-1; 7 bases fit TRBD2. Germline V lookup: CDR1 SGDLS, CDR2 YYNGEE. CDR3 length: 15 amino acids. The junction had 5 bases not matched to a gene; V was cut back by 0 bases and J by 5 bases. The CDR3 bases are TGTGCCAGCAGCGTAGACCCTAGCGGCCACAATGAGCAGTTCTTC. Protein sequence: CASSVDPSGHNEQFF. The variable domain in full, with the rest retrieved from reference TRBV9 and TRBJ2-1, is DSGVTQTPKHLITATGQRVTLRCSPRSGDLSVYWYQQSLDQGLQFLIQYYNGEERAKGNILERFSAQQFPDLHSELNLSSLELGDSALYFCASSVDPSGHNEQFFGPGTRLTVL.

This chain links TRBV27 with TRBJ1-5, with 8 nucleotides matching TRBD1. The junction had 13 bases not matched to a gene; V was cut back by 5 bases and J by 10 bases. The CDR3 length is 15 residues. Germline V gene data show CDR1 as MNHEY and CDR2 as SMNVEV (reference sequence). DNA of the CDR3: TGTGCCAGCAGTCTTAGCTTCGGGACAGGTAAACCCCAGCATTTT. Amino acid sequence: CASSLSFGTGKPQHF.

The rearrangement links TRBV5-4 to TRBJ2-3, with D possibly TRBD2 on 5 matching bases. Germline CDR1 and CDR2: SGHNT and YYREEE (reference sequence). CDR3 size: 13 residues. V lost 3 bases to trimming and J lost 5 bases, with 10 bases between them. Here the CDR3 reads CASSSMGRDTQYF. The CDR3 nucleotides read TGTGCCAGCAGCTCAATGGGGAGAGATACGCAGTATTTT. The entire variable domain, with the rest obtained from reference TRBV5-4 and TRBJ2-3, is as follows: ETGVTQSPTHLIKTRGQQVTLRCSSQSGHNTVSWYQQALGQGPQFIFQYYREEENGRGNFPPRFSGLQFPNYSSELNVNALELDDSALYLCASSSMGRDTQYFGPGTRLTVL.

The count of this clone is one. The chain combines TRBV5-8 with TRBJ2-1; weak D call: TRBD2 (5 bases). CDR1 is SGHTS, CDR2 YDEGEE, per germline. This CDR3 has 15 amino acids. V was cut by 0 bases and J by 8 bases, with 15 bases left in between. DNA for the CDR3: TGTGCCAGCAGCTTGGGGGAGTTGACGGTGGATGAGCAGTTCTTC. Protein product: CASSLGELTVDEQFF.

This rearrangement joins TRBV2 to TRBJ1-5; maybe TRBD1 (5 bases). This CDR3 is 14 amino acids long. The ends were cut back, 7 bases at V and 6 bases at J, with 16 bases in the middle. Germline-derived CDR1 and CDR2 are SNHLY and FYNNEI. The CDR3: CASTSGGGPQPQHF. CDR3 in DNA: TGTGCCAGCACCTCGGGGGGGGGTCCTCAGCCCCAGCATTTT.